This entry describes one TCR beta chain. Likely a read error: the CDR3 ends without its conserved phenylalanine or tryptophan. Because the CDR3's place on the DNA is in doubt, the DNA is left out and the CDR3 is given as listed by TCRdb. TCRdb called the PCR reads again in MiXCR, with one record for every CDR3 protein. The sample holds about 12,000 distinct CDR3 sequences; under 70% are singletons and the top ten take more than 35%. This specimen belongs to a study of tumor-infiltrating lymphocytes in oesophageal squamous cell carcinoma. The germline V gene encodes CDR1 SEHNR and CDR2 FQNEAQ (reference sequence). The CDR3 sequence runs 19 residues, both termini included.

The specimen sequenced was esophageal tumor tissue. V and J are TRBV7-9 and TRBJ2-7; the table's D call, TRBD1, was not checked against the DNA. The sequence derives from a female donor with esophageal squamous cell carcinoma. The CDR3 reads CASSNIITGDFNYGYTFGS.